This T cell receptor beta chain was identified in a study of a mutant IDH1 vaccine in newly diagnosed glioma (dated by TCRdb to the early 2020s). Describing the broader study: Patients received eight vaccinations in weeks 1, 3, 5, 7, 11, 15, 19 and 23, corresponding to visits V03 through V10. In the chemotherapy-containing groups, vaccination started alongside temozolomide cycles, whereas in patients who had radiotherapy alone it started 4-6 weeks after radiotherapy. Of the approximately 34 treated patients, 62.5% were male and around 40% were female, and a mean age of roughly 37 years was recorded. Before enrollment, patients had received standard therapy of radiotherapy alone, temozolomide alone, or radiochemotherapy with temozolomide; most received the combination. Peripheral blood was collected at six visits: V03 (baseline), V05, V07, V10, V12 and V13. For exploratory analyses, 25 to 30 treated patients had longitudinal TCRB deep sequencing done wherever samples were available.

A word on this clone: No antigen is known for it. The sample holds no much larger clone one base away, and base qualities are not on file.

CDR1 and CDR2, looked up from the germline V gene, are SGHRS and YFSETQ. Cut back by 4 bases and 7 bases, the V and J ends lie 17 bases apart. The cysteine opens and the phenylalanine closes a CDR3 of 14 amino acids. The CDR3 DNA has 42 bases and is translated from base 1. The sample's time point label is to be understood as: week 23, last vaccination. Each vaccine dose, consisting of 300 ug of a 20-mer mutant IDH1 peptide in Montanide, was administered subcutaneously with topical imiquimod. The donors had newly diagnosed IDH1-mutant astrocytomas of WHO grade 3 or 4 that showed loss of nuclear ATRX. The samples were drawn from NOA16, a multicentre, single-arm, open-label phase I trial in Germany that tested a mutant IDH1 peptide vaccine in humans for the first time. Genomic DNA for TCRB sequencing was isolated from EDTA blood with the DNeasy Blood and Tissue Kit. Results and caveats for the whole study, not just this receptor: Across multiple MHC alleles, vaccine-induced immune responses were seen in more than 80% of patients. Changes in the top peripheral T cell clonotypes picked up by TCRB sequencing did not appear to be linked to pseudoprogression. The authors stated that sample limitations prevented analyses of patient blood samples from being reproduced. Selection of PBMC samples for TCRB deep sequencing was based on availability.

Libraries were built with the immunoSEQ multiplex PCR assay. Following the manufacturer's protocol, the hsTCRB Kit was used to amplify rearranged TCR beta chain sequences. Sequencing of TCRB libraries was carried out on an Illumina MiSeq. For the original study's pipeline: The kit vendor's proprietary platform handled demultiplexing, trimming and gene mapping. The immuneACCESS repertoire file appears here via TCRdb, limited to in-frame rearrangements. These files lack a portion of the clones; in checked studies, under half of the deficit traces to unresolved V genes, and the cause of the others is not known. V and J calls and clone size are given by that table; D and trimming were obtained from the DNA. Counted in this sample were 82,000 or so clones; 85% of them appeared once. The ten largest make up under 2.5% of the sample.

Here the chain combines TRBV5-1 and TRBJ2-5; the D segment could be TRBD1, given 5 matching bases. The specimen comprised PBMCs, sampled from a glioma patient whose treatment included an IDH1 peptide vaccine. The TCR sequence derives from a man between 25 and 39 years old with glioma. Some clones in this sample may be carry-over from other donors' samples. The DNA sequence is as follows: TGCGCCAGCAGCCCGCTTTCGGACATTGGGACCCAGTACTTC. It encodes CASSPLSDIGTQYF.